The source of this TCR beta chain is a study of identical twins. TCRdb re-analysed the 5' RACE reads in MiXCR, keeping a single row per CDR3 protein. The sample lists some 230,000 distinct CDR3 sequences, roughly 7.1% occurring once. Per germline, CDR1 MNHEY and CDR2 SMNVEV (reference sequence). V trimming: 5 bases; J trimming: 6 bases; junction bases outside the gene matches: 14. The CDR3 loop spans 17 amino acids. The sample was also reused in another study, on T cells expressing NK-cell markers.

The TCR sequence derives from a woman between 18 and 30 years old in good health. The sequenced sample was CD8+ T cells sorted from blood. This chain links TRBV27 with TRBJ2-1; 9 bases match TRBD2. The CDR3 region is CASSPSLTSGPLNEQFF. The CDR3 bases are TGTGCCAGCAGTCCCTCACTAACTAGCGGGCCACTCAATGAGCAGTTCTTC.